This T cell receptor (beta chain) emerged from a study of breast tumors, draining lymph nodes, adjacent tissues. Study-level points and caveats: The lymph node origin of tumor T cells was framed as consistent with a hypothesis, not demonstrated. Tumor and nontumor repertoires were significantly more similar in luminal-like than in basal-like breast cancer. Compared with lymph nodes, tumors were less diverse; compared with nontumor tissue, more.

CDR3 size: 13 residues. Trimming pared 2 bases from V and 7 bases from J, leaving 11 bases between. This clonotype was seen repeatedly, ten times or more. Its antigen is unidentified. MiXCR, applied by TCRdb to the multiplex PCR reads, yields one record per CDR3 protein. The sample holds approximately 250,000 distinct CDR3 sequences, 34% seen once. The lymph nodes were axillary draining lymph nodes from breast cancer patients. The material sequenced was axillary lymph node tissue. This TCR came from a female donor with breast cancer. Some clones in this sample may be carry-over from other donors' samples. The gene calls are TRBV12-3 or TRBV12-4 and TRBJ1-2, with D unresolved. The CDR3 DNA reads TGTGCCAGCAGTTTATACAGTCGAGGTGGCTACACCTTC. Translating gives CASSLYSRGGYTF.